These 8 T cell receptor beta chains were all obtained from the same sample, sequenced in a study of vaccination effects on CD4 cells after COVID-19. TCRdb's table, derived via immunoSEQ multiplex PCR, lists solely in-frame clones and lacks some. The repertoire holds tens of thousands of clones, with about two thirds as singletons. No antigen has been identified for these receptors. Before any sequencing was done, the ViraFEST assay used viral peptide pools to expand antigen-specific CD4+ T cells. Subsequent to a culture period of more than 9 days, CD4+ T cells were isolated. Vaccinees lacked prior SARS-CoV-2 infection and tested negative for nucleocapsid antibodies. This specimen was CD4+ T cells from PBMCs cultured with SARS-CoV-2 spike peptides, taken before COVID-19 vaccination. The origin of the receptors is a human donor who received a COVID-19 vaccine.

CDR3 nucleotides: TGTGCCAGCAAAGCCGGGACAGTTATCTACGAGCAGTACTTC. Translation: CASKAGTVIYEQYF. The chain uses TRBV2 and TRBJ2-7; 7 bases map to TRBD1. There are 14 residues in the CDR3. Germline CDR1 is SNHLY and CDR2 is FYNNEI. V gave up 7 bases and J gave up 3 bases; unmatched junction bases: 9.

There are a few counts of this clone. The chain uses TRBV7-8 and TRBJ2-2; no firm D call. V lost 1 base and J 3 bases, leaving 9 bases between the germline ends. Germline V gives CDR1 SGHVS, CDR2 FQNEAQ. The length of the CDR3 is 15 residues. CDR3 residues: CASSLVSRDTGELFF. CDR3 nucleotide sequence: TGTGCCAGCAGCTTAGTTTCACGGGACACCGGGGAGCTGTTTTTT. Full variable domain (missing parts from reference TRBV7-8 and TRBJ2-2): GAGVSQSPRYKVAKRGQDVALRCDPISGHVSLFWYQQALGQGPEFLTYFQNEAQLDKSGLPSDRFFAERPEGSVSTLKIQRTQQEDSAVYLCASSLVSRDTGELFFGEGSRLTVL.

This clone was seen a handful of times. This chain connects TRBV14 to TRBJ1-3, with D possibly matching TRBD1 (5 bases). Germline V gives CDR1 SGHDN, CDR2 FVKESK. This CDR3 is 13 amino acids long. V lost 3 bases, J lost 15 bases, and 18 bases lay in between. CDR3 in amino acids: CASSQSTRAPKYF. CDR3 DNA: TGTGCCAGCAGCCAGTCAACCAGGGCCCCGAAATATTTT.

This clone was counted only a few times. The V and J genes are TRBV30 and TRBJ1-2; D remains unclear. Germline CDR1 reads GTSNPN; CDR2 reads SVGIG (reference sequence). V was shortened by 1 base and J by 2 bases, with 8 bases between the two germline ends. This CDR3 has 13 amino acids. The DNA of the CDR3 is TGTGCCTGGAGTGCGGCAGCGAACTATGGCTACACCTTC. It yields the protein CAWSAAANYGYTF.

The V gene is TRBV4-3, the J gene TRBJ1-2, with 10 bases that match TRBD1. From germline, CDR1 is LGHNA and CDR2 YSLEER. CDR3 size: 16 residues. The ends lost 3 bases at V and 1 base at J; junction bases unmatched: 5. This chain's CDR3 is CASSQMGQGFNYGYTF. As DNA, the CDR3 is TGCGCCAGCAGCCAGATGGGACAGGGGTTTAACTATGGCTACACCTTC.

This rearrangement joins TRBV20-1 to TRBJ2-7, with TRBD1 identical over 10 bases. In germline, CDR1 is DFQATT, CDR2 SNEGSKA (reference sequence). This CDR3 is built from 16 residues. The V gene end was trimmed by 3 bases and the J gene end by 0 bases; junction bases not matched to a gene: 8. The CDR3 sequence is CSASTFGTGVSYEQYF. The DNA of the CDR3 is TGCAGTGCTAGTACTTTCGGGACAGGGGTCTCCTACGAGCAGTACTTC.

The chain carries TRBV5-1 and TRBJ2-3; D not certain. The CDR3 is made up of 14 amino acids. The V end was cut by 0 bases, the J end by 3 bases, with 8 bases between. Germline V gene lookup returns CDR1 SGHRS and CDR2 YFSETQ. The CDR3 DNA reads as TGCGCCAGCAGCTTGGAAGCTGCGACAGATACGCAGTATTTT. This translates into CASSLEAATDTQYF.

Comment on this clone: One junction end disagrees with the germline gene, perhaps due to a read error. The chain links TRBV27 to TRBJ2-3, with 9 bases fitting TRBD1. In germline, CDR1 is MNHEY, CDR2 SMNVEV (reference sequence). The CDR3 spans 12 residues. CDR3 residues: CASSSTGTGTIF. The CDR3, as DNA: TGTGCCAGCAGTTCGACCGGGACAGGGACCATTTTT.